One and the same sample provided the 7 T cell receptor beta chains below, sequenced in a study of post-analysis software for immune sequencing data. Study outcomes and limitations: Five or six TRBV segments appeared more often in patients than in controls, and TRBV5-6, TRBV5-1 and TRBV20-1 were among these.

These receptors are not linked to any known antigen. Tagging with unique molecular identifiers was a feature of the TCR beta cDNA libraries. From the PCR reads, TCRdb called clonotypes with MiXCR, one entry per CDR3 protein. The repertoire has approximately 770,000 distinct CDR3 sequences, around 45% of them found once; the top ten carry roughly 4.9%. The specimen sequenced was blood. The receptors were gathered from a girl aged 10 to 17 with multiple sclerosis.

The chain joins TRBV10-3 to TRBJ1-5; 7 bases align to TRBD1. The length of the CDR3 is 14 residues. Trimming cost V 0 bases and J 5 bases; bases outside gene matches: 1. Germline V lookup: CDR1 ENHRY, CDR2 SYGVKD. The CDR3 DNA is TGTGCCATCAGTGAGTCTACAGGGGATCAGCCCCAGCATTTT. Amino acid sequence: CAISESTGDQPQHF.

This chain connects TRBV7-3 to TRBJ2-7, with D hard to call. Germline V gene data show CDR1 as SGHTA and CDR2 as FQGTGA. The germline V and J ends were trimmed by 5 bases and 7 bases, with 15 bases remaining between them. CDR3 length: 13 residues. The CDR3 sequence: CASSLRANKEQYF. CDR3 nucleotides: TGTGCCAGCAGCCTCCGGGCCAACAAGGAGCAGTACTTC.

V usage is TRBV20-1 and J usage is TRBJ2-5; D unresolved. The CDR3 has 11 residues. V was cut by 0 bases and J by 6 bases, with 5 bases left in between. The germline CDR1 and CDR2 sequences are DFQATT and SNEGSKA (reference sequence). Written as DNA, the CDR3 is TGCAGTGCTAGAGATAAGAAGACCCAGTACTTC. It codes for CSARDKKTQYF.

This clonotype appeared a single time. The V call is TRBV27, the J call TRBJ2-1; 8 nucleotides match TRBD2. This CDR3 has 19 residues. Germline-derived CDR1 and CDR2 are MNHEY and SMNVEV (reference sequence). V shed 2 bases, J shed 1 base, and the junction held 13 bases outside the gene matches. For the CDR3, the DNA is TGTGCCAGCAGTTTAGGGCTAGCGGGTAGTTTCTGGTCCTACAATGAGCAGTTCTTC. Its translation: CASSLGLAGSFWSYNEQFF.

The V and J genes are TRBV6-1 and TRBJ1-2, with D perhaps matching TRBD1 (5 bases). Looked up from germline, CDR1 is MNHNS and CDR2 is SASEGT. The CDR3 extends over 13 amino acids. V was trimmed by 8 bases and J by 3 bases, leaving 13 bases between them. CDR3 DNA: TGTGCCAGCCGGACAAGGGAGTACTATGGCTACACCTTC. Translation gives CASRTREYYGYTF.

J is TRBJ1-6 and V is TRBV7-9; no reliable D call. Germline CDR1 and CDR2: SEHNR and FQNEAQ (reference sequence). There are 12 residues in the CDR3. Trimming took 7 bases from V and 7 from J, leaving 8 bases between them. As DNA, the CDR3 is TGTGCCAGCACCCTACAAAATTCACCCCTCCACTTT. Translating it yields CASTLQNSPLHF.

This clonotype was seen only once. V usage is TRBV7-2 and J usage is TRBJ2-1; 9 bases align to TRBD2. The germline CDR1 and CDR2 sequences are SGHTA and FQGNSA. CDR3 length: 15 amino acids. V dropped 5 bases and J dropped 5; count of bases not matched to a gene: 7. CDR3 amino acids: CASSKRTSGHNEQFF. As DNA, the CDR3 is TGTGCCAGCAGCAAAAGAACTAGCGGGCACAATGAGCAGTTCTTC.